This record covers a single T cell receptor beta chain. What it recognizes is unknown. This CDR3 has 17 amino acids. CDR1 LNHDA and CDR2 SQIVND come from the germline V gene (reference sequence). It was by 5' RACE with UMI labels that the TRB cDNA libraries were prepared. TCRdb derives one entry per CDR3 protein from the 5' RACE reads, leaving out DNA. Recorded for this sample: roughly 99,000 distinct CDR3 sequences. This record belongs to a study of CXCR3-negative and CXCR3-positive naive CD8 T cells. CD45RO-CCR7+CD27+CD95- expression identified naive CD8+ T cells. Overall study findings and caveats: TRB CDR3s of CXCR3-positive naive cells were more hydrophobic than those of CXCR3-negative naive cells. From TRB CDR3 properties, TCR strength was inferred; surface CD5 did not differ between naive subsets.

The source of this sequence is a human donor in good health. Some clones in this sample may be carry-over from other donors' samples. The source material was naive CXCR3+ CD8+ T cells from blood. The sample's subset: CD45RO-CCR7+CD27+CD95- naive CD8+ T cells expressing CXCR3 (TNR3+). J is TRBJ2-1 and V is TRBV19; TCRdb's D call of TRBD2 is untestable without DNA. The CDR3 sequence is CASSIGGGLARYNEQFF.